The T cell receptor beta chain under discussion was sequenced for a study of cytomegalovirus exposure and HLA in healthy donors. The CDR3 loop spans 11 amino acids. CDR1 is SGHTA, CDR2 FQGNSA, per germline. Trimming took off 5 bases at V and 1 base at J, with 2 bases between the two ends. This clone was recorded only once. This table comes from immunoSEQ multiplex PCR, and its TCRdb copy is limited to in-frame clones, with some not included. The sample lists about 130,000 clones; 80% to 90% were seen once. The TCR comes from a woman younger than 30 in good health and CMV-seronegative. The chain joins TRBV7-2 to TRBJ2-5; D not certain. Sequencing was performed on PBMCs. CDR3 coding DNA: TGTGCCAGCAGCCTCCAAGAGACCCAGTACTTC. Translating gives CASSLQETQYF.